This TCR beta chain was retrieved from a study of post-analysis software for immune sequencing data. Turning to the study itself: The courses of disease that were included comprised relapsing-remitting, secondary progressive and progressive-relapsing multiple sclerosis. Study-wide results and limits: There were about five TRBV segments more frequent in patients than controls, and TRBV5-6, TRBV5-1 and TRBV20-1 were among them. Diversity measured as normalized Chao1 was significantly lower in multiple sclerosis patients than in controls.

Researchers reported that TCR beta cDNA libraries carried unique molecular identifiers. MiXCR, run by TCRdb on the PCR reads, gives a single entry per CDR3 protein. The sample has hundreds of thousands of distinct CDR3 sequences, around 50% seen once. For this clonotype: The antigen remains unidentified.

The CDR3 is 14 residues long. Trimming left V 6 bases short and J 0 bases short, with 11 bases between. Sequencing was carried out using blood. This clonotype originated in a girl aged 5-17 years with multiple sclerosis. This chain joins TRBV12-3 or TRBV12-4 and TRBJ1-1; D may be TRBD1 (6 bases). The CDR3 bases are TGTGCCAGCAGGCGACAGGCCCTGAACACTGAAGCTTTCTTT. This codes for CASRRQALNTEAFF.